Listed below are T cell receptor beta chains from one sample, sequenced in a study of blood T cells in healthy people across ages. TCRdb reprocessed the 5' RACE reads with MiXCR, giving one entry per CDR3 protein. The table has about 900,000 distinct CDR3 sequences, roughly 43% seen once; the top ten hold roughly 12%. Source material: blood. The receptors derive from a man aged 30-40 years in good health. CDR3s include the opening cysteine and the closing phenylalanine or tryptophan. D genes are given only for firm matches. Some rows have no size entry. The others give once, few or many, or a class for an expanded clone.

d_call	clone_size	v_call	j_call	cdr3_aa	cdr3_nt
TRBD2	.	TRBV10-3	TRBJ2-4	CAISAGTTGGNEQYF	TGTGCCATCAGTGCGGGAACTACCGGGGGGAATGAGCAGTACTTC
.	.	TRBV20-1	TRBJ1-1	CSASVDSKNTEAFF	TGCAGTGCTAGTGTCGACAGTAAGAACACTGAAGCTTTCTTT
.	few	TRBV28	TRBJ1-1	CASSLTGFPEAFF	TGTGCCAGCAGTCTCACAGGGTTCCCTGAAGCTTTCTTT
.	.	TRBV7-9	TRBJ1-4	CASSPENEKLFF	TGTGCCAGCAGTCCAGAGAATGAAAAACTGTTTTTT
.	.	TRBV5-5	TRBJ2-7	CASSFVSAYEQYF	TGTGCCAGCAGCTTTGTCTCGGCCTACGAGCAGTACTTC
.	.	TRBV18	TRBJ2-3	CASSPPNTGTQYF	TGTGCCAGCTCACCACCCAACACAGGTACGCAGTATTTT
.	.	TRBV14	TRBJ2-3	CASSQDWGNAQYF	TGTGCCAGCAGCCAAGATTGGGGGAATGCGCAGTATTTT
.	few	TRBV9	TRBJ1-2	CASSVEGDWNYGYTF	TGTGCCAGCAGCGTCGAGGGGGACTGGAACTATGGCTACACCTTC
.	.	TRBV12-3/TRBV12-4	TRBJ2-3	CASGSTSTDTQYF	TGTGCCAGCGGCAGTACTAGCACAGATACGCAGTATTTT
TRBD1	.	TRBV7-9	TRBJ1-5	CASSFNPGQGSNQPQHF	TGTGCCAGCAGTTTCAACCCGGGACAGGGTAGCAATCAGCCCCAGCATTTT
.	few	TRBV30	TRBJ2-7	CAWNKAPGHHEQYF	TGTGCCTGGAATAAAGCCCCGGGACACCACGAGCAGTACTTC